A selection of T cell receptor beta chains follows, all from one sample in a study of PD-L1 blockade in urothelial cancer. TCRdb's table, derived via immunoSEQ multiplex PCR, lists solely in-frame clones and lacks some. This sample has some 120,000 clones, with about 82% found just once. The specimen was PBMCs, collected around atezolizumab (anti-PD-L1) treatment. Receptor source: a man in his fifties or sixties with urothelial cancer. Both conserved end residues are part of each CDR3. Some rows mark clone size as missing; the rest say once, few, many or name a class of expanded clone.

V,J,size,CDR3
TRBV5-1,TRBJ2-2,-,CASSLRGQNTGELFF
TRBV2,TRBJ1-1,-,CAMTRGKGTEAFF
TRBV28,TRBJ1-1,-,CASSTPGQGRTEAFF
TRBV27,TRBJ1-4,-,CASSPTSDIPWEKLFF
TRBV10-3,TRBJ2-5,-,CAIMGPSSETQYF
TRBV27,TRBJ2-3,few,CASSLLDRADTQYF
TRBV30,TRBJ1-3,-,CAWSQQEFSGNTIYF
TRBV11-2,TRBJ1-1,-,CASSQRQGNTEAFF
TRBV5-1,TRBJ2-3,-,CASKAGENTDTQYF
TRBV7-3,TRBJ1-2,-,CASSHDRGGYGYTF
TRBV4-1,TRBJ2-1,-,CASSQLRFGGGPNEQFF
TRBV30,TRBJ1-2,-,CAWAPQGISRGYTF
TRBV5-8,TRBJ2-3,-,CASSLDLAGTDTQYF
TRBV20-1,TRBJ1-1,-,CSASGNIGAFF
TRBV28,TRBJ2-3,-,CASRLWDRTDTQYF